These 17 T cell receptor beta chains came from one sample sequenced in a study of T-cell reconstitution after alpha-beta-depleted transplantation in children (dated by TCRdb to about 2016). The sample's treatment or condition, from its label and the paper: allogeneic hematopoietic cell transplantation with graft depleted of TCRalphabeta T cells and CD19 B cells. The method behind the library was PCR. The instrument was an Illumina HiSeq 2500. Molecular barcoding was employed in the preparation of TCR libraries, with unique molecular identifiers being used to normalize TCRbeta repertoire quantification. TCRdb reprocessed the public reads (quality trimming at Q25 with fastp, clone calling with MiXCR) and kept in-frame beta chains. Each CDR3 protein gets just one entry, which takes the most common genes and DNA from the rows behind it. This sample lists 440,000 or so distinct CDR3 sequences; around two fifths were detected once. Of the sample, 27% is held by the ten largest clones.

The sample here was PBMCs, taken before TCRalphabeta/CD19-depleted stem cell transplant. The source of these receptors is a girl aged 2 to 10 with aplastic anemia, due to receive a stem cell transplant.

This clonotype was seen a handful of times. CDR3 coding DNA: TGTGCCAGCAGCTTAGCGCGACAGGGGATCTATGGCTACACCTTC. Translation gives CASSLARQGIYGYTF. The chain recombines TRBV7-8 with TRBJ1-2; 8 nucleotides agree with TRBD1. V dropped 0 bases and J dropped 4; count of bases not matched to a gene: 4. The CDR3 runs 15 residues. Germline V CDR1 and CDR2: SGHVS, FQNEAQ.

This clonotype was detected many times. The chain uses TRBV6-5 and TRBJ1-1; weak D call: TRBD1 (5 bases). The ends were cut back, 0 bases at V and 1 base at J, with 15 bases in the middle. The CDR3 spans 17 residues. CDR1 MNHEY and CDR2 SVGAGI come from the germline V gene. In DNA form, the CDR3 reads TGTGCCAGCAGTTACTCGGGTATCGGGGCTAAGAACACTGAAGCTTTCTTT. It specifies CASSYSGIGAKNTEAFF.

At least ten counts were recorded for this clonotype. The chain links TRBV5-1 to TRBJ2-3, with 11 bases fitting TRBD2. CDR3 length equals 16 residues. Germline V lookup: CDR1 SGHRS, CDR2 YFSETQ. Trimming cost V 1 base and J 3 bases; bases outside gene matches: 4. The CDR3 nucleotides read TGCGCCAGCAGCTTGCAGGCTAGCGGGAGGACAGATACGCAGTATTTT. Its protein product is CASSLQASGRTDTQYF.

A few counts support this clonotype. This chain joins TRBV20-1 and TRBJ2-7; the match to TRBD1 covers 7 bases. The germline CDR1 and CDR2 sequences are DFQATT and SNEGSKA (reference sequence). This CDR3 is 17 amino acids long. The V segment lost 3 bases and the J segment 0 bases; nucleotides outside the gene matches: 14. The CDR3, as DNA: TGCAGTGCTAGCCCTAACCAGGGGACAGCGAGCTCCTACGAGCAGTACTTC. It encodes CSASPNQGTASSYEQYF.

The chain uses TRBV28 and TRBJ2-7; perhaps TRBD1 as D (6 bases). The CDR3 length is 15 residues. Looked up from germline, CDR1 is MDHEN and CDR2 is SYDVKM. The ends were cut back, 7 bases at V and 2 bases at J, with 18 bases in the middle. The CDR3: CASNPPRGSTYEQYF. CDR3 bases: TGTGCCAGCAACCCCCCCAGGGGAAGTACCTACGAGCAGTACTTC.

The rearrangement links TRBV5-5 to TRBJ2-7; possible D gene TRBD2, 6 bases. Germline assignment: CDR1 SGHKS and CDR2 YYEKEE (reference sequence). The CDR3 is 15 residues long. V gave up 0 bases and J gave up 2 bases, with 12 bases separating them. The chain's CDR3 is CASSLAGTATYEQYF. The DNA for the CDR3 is TGTGCCAGCAGCTTGGCCGGGACTGCGACCTACGAGCAGTACTTC.

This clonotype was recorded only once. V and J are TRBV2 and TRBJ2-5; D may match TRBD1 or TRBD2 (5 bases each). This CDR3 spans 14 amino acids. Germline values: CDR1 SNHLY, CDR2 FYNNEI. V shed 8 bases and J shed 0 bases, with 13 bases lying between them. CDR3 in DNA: TGTGCCAGCGGGGGACGACAGTACCAAGAGACCCAGTACTTC. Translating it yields CASGGRQYQETQYF.

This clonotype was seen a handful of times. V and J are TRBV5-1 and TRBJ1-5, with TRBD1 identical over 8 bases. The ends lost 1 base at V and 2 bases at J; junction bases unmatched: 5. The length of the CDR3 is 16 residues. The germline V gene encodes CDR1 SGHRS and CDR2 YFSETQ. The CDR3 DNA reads TGCGCCAGCAGCTTGACCCCGACAGGGGGCAATCAGCCCCAGCATTTT. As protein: CASSLTPTGGNQPQHF.

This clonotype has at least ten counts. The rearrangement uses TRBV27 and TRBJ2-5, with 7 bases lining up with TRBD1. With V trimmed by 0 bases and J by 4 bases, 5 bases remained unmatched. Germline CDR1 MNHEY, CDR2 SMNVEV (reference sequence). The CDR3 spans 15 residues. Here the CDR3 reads CASSLSPTGRETQYF. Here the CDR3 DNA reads TGTGCCAGCAGTTTATCCCCGACAGGGAGAGAGACCCAGTACTTC.

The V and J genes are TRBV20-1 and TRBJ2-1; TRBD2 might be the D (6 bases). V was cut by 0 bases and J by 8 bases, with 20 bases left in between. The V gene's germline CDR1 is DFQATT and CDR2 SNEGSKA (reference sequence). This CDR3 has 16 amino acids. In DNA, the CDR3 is TGCAGTGCTAGAGAGGGGAGCTGGGGGGTCTCTTATGAGCAGTTCTTC. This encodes CSAREGSWGVSYEQFF.

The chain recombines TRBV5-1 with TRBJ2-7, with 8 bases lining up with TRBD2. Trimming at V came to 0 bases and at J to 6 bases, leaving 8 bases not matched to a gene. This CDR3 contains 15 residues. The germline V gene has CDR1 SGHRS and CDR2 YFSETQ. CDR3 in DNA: TGCGCCAGCAGCTTGGCAGCGGGGGCATCCCGCGAGCAGTACTTC. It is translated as CASSLAAGASREQYF.

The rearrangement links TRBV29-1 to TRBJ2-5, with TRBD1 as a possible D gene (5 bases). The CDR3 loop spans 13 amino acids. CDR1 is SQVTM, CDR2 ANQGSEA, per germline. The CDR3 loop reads CTVAGRLGETQYF. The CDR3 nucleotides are TGCACCGTAGCAGGGCGTTTGGGGGAGACCCAGTACTTC.

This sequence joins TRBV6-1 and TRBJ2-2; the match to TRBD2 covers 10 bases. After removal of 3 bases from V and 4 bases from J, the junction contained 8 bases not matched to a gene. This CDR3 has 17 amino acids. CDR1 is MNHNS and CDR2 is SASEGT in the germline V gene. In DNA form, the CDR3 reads TGTGCCAGCAGTGACAGAGGACTAGCGGCCATCACCGGGGAGCTGTTTTTT. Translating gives CASSDRGLAAITGELFF.

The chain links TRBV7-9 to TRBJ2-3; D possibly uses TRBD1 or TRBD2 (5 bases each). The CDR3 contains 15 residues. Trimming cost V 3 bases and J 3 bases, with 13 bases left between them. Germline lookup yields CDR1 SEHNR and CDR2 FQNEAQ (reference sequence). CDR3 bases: TGTGCCAGCAGCTTTGGGACCCCCGCAACAGATACGCAGTATTTT. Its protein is CASSFGTPATDTQYF.

The CDR3 DNA reads TGTGCCATCAGTGAGTCTGAGCGGGGTCCTTACGAGCAGTACTTC. Translating gives CAISESERGPYEQYF. The chain employs TRBV10-3 and TRBJ2-7, with 7 positions matching TRBD2. Per germline, CDR1 ENHRY and CDR2 SYGVKD. The ends lost 0 bases at V and 4 bases at J; junction bases unmatched: 6. The CDR3 is 15 residues long.

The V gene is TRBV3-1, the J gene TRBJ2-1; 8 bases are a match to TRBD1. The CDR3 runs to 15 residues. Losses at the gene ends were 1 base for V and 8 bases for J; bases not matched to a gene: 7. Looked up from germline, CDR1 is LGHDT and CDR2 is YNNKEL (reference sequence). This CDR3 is CASSQGPTTGDEQFF. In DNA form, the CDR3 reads TGTGCCAGCAGCCAAGGCCCCACGACAGGGGATGAGCAGTTCTTC.

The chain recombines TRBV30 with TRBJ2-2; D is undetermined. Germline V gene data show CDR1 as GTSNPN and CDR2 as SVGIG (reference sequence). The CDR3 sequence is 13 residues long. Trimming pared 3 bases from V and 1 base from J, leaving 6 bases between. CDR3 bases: TGTGCCTGGAGCACGGGGAACACCGGGGAGCTGTTTTTT. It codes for CAWSTGNTGELFF.